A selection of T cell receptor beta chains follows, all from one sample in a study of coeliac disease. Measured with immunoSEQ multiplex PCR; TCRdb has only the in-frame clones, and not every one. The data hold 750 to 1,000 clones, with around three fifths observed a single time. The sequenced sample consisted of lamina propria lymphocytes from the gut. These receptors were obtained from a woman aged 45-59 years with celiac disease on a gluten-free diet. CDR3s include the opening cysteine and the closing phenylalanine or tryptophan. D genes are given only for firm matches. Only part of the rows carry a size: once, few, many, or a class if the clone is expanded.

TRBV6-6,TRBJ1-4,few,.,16,CASSYGAEGSNEKLFF
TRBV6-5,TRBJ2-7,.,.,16,CASSYSIIPNIYEQYF
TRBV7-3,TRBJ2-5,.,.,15,CASSLRQGLEETQYF
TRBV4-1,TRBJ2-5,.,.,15,CASSHLLDRQETQYF
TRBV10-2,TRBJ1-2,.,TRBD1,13,CASTGTGDYGYTF
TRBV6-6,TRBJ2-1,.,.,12,CASSLSYNEQFF
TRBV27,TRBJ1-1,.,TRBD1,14,CASSHLQGGTEAFF
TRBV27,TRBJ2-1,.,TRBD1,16,CASSFFRDRGDNEQFF
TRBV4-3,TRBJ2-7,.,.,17,CASSQSVSGIGSYEQYF
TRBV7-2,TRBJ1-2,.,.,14,CASSPSPGGYGYTF
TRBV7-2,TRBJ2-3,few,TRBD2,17,CASSLEVSGASTDTQYF
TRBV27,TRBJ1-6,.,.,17,CASSFMRVGPRHSPLHF
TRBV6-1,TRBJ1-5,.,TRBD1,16,CASSELYRGSNQPQHF
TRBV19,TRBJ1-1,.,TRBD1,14,CASSTYTGETEAFF
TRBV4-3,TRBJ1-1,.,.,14,CASSHRNRNTEAFF
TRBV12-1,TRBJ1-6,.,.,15,CASSLHRGNNSPLHF
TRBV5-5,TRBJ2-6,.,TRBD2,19,CASSLAPLAGISGANVLTF
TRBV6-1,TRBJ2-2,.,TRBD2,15,CASSLSGVRTGELFF
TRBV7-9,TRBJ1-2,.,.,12,CASSEDSYGYTF
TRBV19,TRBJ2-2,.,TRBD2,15,CASRTSGGNHGELFF
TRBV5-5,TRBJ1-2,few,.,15,CASSLGLGTWGGYTF
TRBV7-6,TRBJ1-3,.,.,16,CASSAGGWGSGNTIYF
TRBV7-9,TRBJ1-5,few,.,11,CASSFEEPQHF